These 18 T cell receptor beta chains were sequenced from one sample in a study of blood T cells in healthy people across ages (dated by TCRdb to between 2014 and 2017). Library generation was performed with 5' RACE. The sequencer listed for this sample is Illumina HiSeq 2500. A second PCR of roughly 6 to 11 cycles was run with a J-beta primer mix and a sample-barcoded 5' primer. TCRdb ran its own pipeline on the public reads, namely fastp trimming at Q25 and MiXCR clone calling, and kept in-frame beta chains. Rows matching on CDR3 protein sequence are summarized as one entry with the most common DNA and genes. This sample comprises around 1.7 million distinct CDR3 sequences, approximately 28% of them detected only once. The ten largest account for roughly 8% of the sample. The specimen sequenced was blood. The receptors stem from a young woman in good health.

This clonotype was observed a handful of times. This chain uses TRBV3-1 with TRBJ2-6, with a tentative D call TRBD1 (5 bases). CDR1 and CDR2 (germline): LGHDT, YNNKEL (reference sequence). Trimming took off 0 bases at V and 4 bases at J, with 19 bases between the two ends. The CDR3 extends over 19 amino acids. The CDR3 sequence: CASSQDVSARVSGANVLTF. CDR3 nucleotides: TGTGCCAGCAGCCAAGATGTTTCGGCCAGGGTGAGCGGGGCCAACGTCCTGACTTTC.

This clonotype was counted a few times. In nucleotides, the CDR3 is TGTGCCATCCGACAGGTGGATGGCTACACCTTC. It specifies CAIRQVDGYTF. The genes are TRBV10-3 and TRBJ1-2, with D possibly being TRBD1 (6 bases). The V and J ends lost 8 bases and 6 bases respectively, with 10 bases between them. The CDR3 loop spans 11 amino acids. CDR1 and CDR2 (germline): ENHRY, SYGVKD.

This chain links TRBV28 with TRBJ1-1; D is uncertain. Between the trimmed V and J ends, which lost 2 bases and 8 bases, there was a span of 9 bases. The CDR3 is 12 residues long. From germline, CDR1 is MDHEN and CDR2 SYDVKM. DNA for the CDR3: TGTGCCAGCAGTTTACAAGCCACCGAAGCTTTCTTT. Its translation: CASSLQATEAFF.

V usage is TRBV3-1 and J usage is TRBJ1-2; 7 bases match TRBD1. CDR3 length equals 15 residues. In germline, CDR1 is LGHDT, CDR2 YNNKEL (reference sequence). V lost 1 base to trimming and J lost 2 bases; unmatched junction nucleotides: 4. The DNA for the CDR3 is TGTGCCAGCAGCCAAGGGTCCAGGGGGAACTATGGCTACACCTTC. It is translated as CASSQGSRGNYGYTF.

As regards this clonotype: A single base separates this from a much larger clone, so it may be a read error. The chain carries TRBV20-1 and TRBJ2-5; 7 bases are shared with TRBD2. CDR1 is DFQATT and CDR2 is SNEGSKA in the germline V gene (reference sequence). There are 15 residues in the CDR3. J lost 6 bases, V lost 0 bases, and 10 bases had no gene match. As DNA, the CDR3 is TGCAGTGCTAGAGAGCTGGGACGCGGGAGTAAGACCCAGTACTTC. Residues: CSARELGRGSKTQYF.

This clonotype has more than one count but fewer than ten. The chain joins TRBV29-1 to TRBJ1-2, with D possibly being TRBD1 (6 bases). From germline, CDR1 is SQVTM and CDR2 ANQGSEA. There are 12 residues in the CDR3. V was pared by 4 bases and J by 7 bases, with 13 bases between. The CDR3 nucleotides read TGCAGCGTTGTCGTCACAGGGATTGGCTACACCTTC. Protein sequence: CSVVVTGIGYTF. Complete variable domain (other parts from reference TRBV29-1 and TRBJ1-2): SAVISQKPSRDICQRGTSLTIQCQVDSQVTMMFWYRQQPGQSLTLIATANQGSEATYESGFVIDKFPISRPNLTFSTLTVSNMSPEDSSIYLCSVVVTGIGYTFGSGTRLTVV.

A note on this clonotype: A much larger clone sits a single nucleotide away, making a read error possible. The rearrangement uses TRBV12-3 or TRBV12-4 and TRBJ2-5; D perhaps matches TRBD1 (5 bases). The J call may be wrong; the DNA end is better matched by TRBJ2-7. The CDR3 consists of 16 residues. The CDR3 spells CASSLALERLGVEQYF. DNA of the CDR3: TGTGCCAGCAGTTTGGCCCTCGAGAGGCTAGGGGTCGAGCAGTACTTC.

This clonotype was counted a few times. CDR3 sequence reads: CATSRPDRADYGYTF. Written as DNA, the CDR3 is TGTGCCACCAGCAGGCCGGACAGGGCCGACTATGGCTACACCTTC. V and J are TRBV15 and TRBJ1-2, with 8 bases matching TRBD1. The CDR3 is 15 residues long. V shed 3 bases, J shed 3 bases, and the junction held 6 bases outside the gene matches. Germline-derived CDR1 and CDR2 are LNHNV and YYDKDF (reference sequence).

This clonotype was recorded many times. V and J are TRBV5-1 and TRBJ1-2; possible D gene TRBD1, 6 bases. With 1 base removed from V and 8 bases from J, the gap between germline ends came to 12 bases. The CDR3 extends over 13 amino acids. The germline V gene encodes CDR1 SGHRS and CDR2 YFSETQ. CDR3 coding DNA: TGCGCCAGCAGCTTGAAACAGGGCTACGGCTACACCTTC. Protein: CASSLKQGYGYTF.

Worth noting for this clonotype: Lacking the conserved final phenylalanine or tryptophan, this CDR3 likely reflects a read error. The chain joins TRBV20-1 to TRBJ2-7; 8 bases map to TRBD2. Looked up from germline, CDR1 is DFQATT and CDR2 is SNEGSKA (reference sequence). The CDR3 spans 11 residues. CDR3 sequence (DNA): TGCGGAGCGGGAGCGAACTACGAGCAGTACCTC. Amino acid sequence: CGAGANYEQYL.

This clonotype was observed a handful of times. The chain employs TRBV6-5 and TRBJ2-1; D might be TRBD2 (5 bases). The J call may be in error: the DNA end matches TRBJ2-7 better. The CDR3 runs to 13 residues. Germline CDR1 is MNHEY and CDR2 is SVGAGI. CDR3 coding DNA: TGTGCCAGCAAGCGGAGCTCCTACAATGAGCAGTACTTC. It specifies CASKRSSYNEQYF.

This sequence joins TRBV29-1 and TRBJ1-4; maybe TRBD1 (5 bases). Between the trimmed V and J ends, which lost 7 bases and 6 bases, there was a span of 15 bases. This CDR3 has 13 amino acids. Germline-derived CDR1 and CDR2 are SQVTM and ANQGSEA. The CDR3 DNA sequence: TGCAGCGGGGCCGGGACCGGGGATGAAAAACTGTTTTTT. Encoded protein: CSGAGTGDEKLFF.

This clonotype was recorded many times. The chain carries TRBV10-3 and TRBJ2-7; D is unresolved. Trimming removed 4 bases at V and 5 bases at J, with 12 bases between. This CDR3 is 13 amino acids long. Germline V lookup: CDR1 ENHRY, CDR2 SYGVKD. CDR3 protein: CAISVQLGNEQYF. CDR3 nucleotide sequence: TGTGCCATCAGTGTACAGTTGGGAAACGAGCAGTACTTC.

This chain links TRBV7-9 with TRBJ2-1, with 8 positions matching TRBD2. This CDR3 has 17 amino acids. The germline V gene encodes CDR1 SEHNR and CDR2 FQNEAQ (reference sequence). The trim removed 1 base at V and 6 bases at J, leaving 11 bases unmatched. CDR3 sequence reads: CASSLVLRTSPVNEQFF. DNA of the CDR3: TGTGCCAGCAGCTTAGTACTGCGGACTAGCCCCGTCAATGAGCAGTTCTTC.

Only a few counts were recorded for this clonotype. A read error is possible here, since a much larger clone lies one base away. This chain joins TRBV20-1 and TRBJ2-5, with 11 bases matching TRBD2. Germline assignment: CDR1 DFQATT and CDR2 SNEGSKA (reference sequence). This CDR3 comprises 13 residues. CDR3 loop: CRAGTSGDNEQYF. In DNA, the CDR3 is TGCAGGGCCGGGACTAGCGGCGACAATGAGCAGTACTTC.

This clonotype has a count of ten or more. The V and J genes are TRBV6-5 and TRBJ2-4; D not resolved. V shed 3 bases and J shed 4 bases, with 10 bases lying between them. This CDR3 has 14 amino acids. Germline values: CDR1 MNHEY, CDR2 SVGAGI. The CDR3 DNA is TGTGCCAGCAGTTATAAGATGATGAAAAACATTCAGTACTTC. Protein sequence: CASSYKMMKNIQYF.

The chain has TRBV7-7 and TRBJ2-7; no definite D call. The CDR3 totals 14 residues. V was trimmed by 2 bases and J by 5 bases, leaving 13 bases between them. Germline V gene data show CDR1 as SSHAT and CDR2 as FNYEAQ (reference sequence). The CDR3 loop reads CASSLQPDSHEQYF. The CDR3 coding sequence is TGTGCCAGCAGCTTACAGCCGGATTCCCACGAGCAGTACTTC. The variable domain in full, with the rest retrieved from reference TRBV7-7 and TRBJ2-7, is GAGVSQSPRYKVTKRGQDVTLRCDPISSHATLYWYQQALGQGPEFLTYFNYEAQPDKSGLPSDRFSAERPEGSISTLTIQRTEQRDSAMYRCASSLQPDSHEQYFGPGTRLTVT.

The chain links TRBV14 to TRBJ2-4; D gene ambiguous. Looked up from germline, CDR1 is SGHDN and CDR2 is FVKESK. The V gene lost 1 base and the J gene lost 1 base, with 8 bases spanning the gap. This CDR3 contains 15 residues. CDR3 DNA: TGTGCCAGCAGCCAAGCACGAGAGGCCAAAAACATTCAGTACTTC. Amino acids: CASSQAREAKNIQYF.